This T cell receptor (beta chain) stems from a study of control samples from healthy donors and cancer patients. Assay used: immunoSEQ multiplex PCR; TCRdb lists only in-frame clones, some missing. The table lists tens of thousands of clones, around nine tenths of them singletons, with roughly 0.8% in the top ten. The source material was PBMCs. The sequence derives from a man aged 25 to 45 with colorectal cancer.

Here the CDR3 reads CASSLTGGTPSTEAFF. The CDR3 nucleotides are TGTGCCAGCAGCTTGACGGGCGGTACACCCTCGACTGAAGCTTTCTTT. The chain couples TRBV5-6 to TRBJ1-1; D is undetermined. The CDR3 runs 16 residues. Trimming took 1 base from V and 5 from J, leaving 18 bases between them. The germline V gene has CDR1 SGHDT and CDR2 YYEEEE.